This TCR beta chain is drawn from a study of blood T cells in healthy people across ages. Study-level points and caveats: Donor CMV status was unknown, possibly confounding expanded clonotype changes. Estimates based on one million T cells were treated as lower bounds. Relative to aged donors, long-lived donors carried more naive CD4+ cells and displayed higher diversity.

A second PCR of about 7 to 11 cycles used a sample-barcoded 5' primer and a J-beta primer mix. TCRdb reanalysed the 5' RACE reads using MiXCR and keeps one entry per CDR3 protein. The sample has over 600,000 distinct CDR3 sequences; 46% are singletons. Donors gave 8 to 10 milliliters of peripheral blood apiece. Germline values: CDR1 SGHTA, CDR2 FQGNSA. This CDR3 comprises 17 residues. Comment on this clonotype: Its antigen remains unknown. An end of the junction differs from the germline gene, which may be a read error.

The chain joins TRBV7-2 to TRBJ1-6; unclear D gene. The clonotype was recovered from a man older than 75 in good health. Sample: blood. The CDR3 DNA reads TGTGCCAGCAGCTTAGCGATTCCCCGGGCACACGGTTCATCCCTCCACTTT. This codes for CASSLAIPRAHGSSLHF.